Presented here are 14 T cell receptor beta chains from one specimen sequenced in a study of blood T cells in healthy people across ages. Through a sample-barcoded 5' primer and a J-beta primer mix, a second PCR was run for 7 to 11 cycles. TCRdb itself ran the 5' RACE reads through MiXCR, one entry per CDR3 protein. The sample includes hundreds of thousands of distinct CDR3 sequences, 25% to 35% of them seen just once. The sequenced sample consisted of blood. All receptors come from a woman older than 75 in good health.

This clonotype was recorded a few times. V usage is TRBV5-1 and J usage is TRBJ1-1; D call uncertain. The CDR3 is made up of 16 amino acids. V gave up 4 bases and J gave up 5 bases, with 21 bases separating them. Per the germline V gene, CDR1 is SGHRS and CDR2 is YFSETQ. The CDR3 nucleotides read TGCGCCAGCAGCCCCTCAGTGGCAGGCGGGCGAACTGAAGCTTTCTTT. It translates to CASSPSVAGGRTEAFF.

Many counts were recorded for this clonotype. V and J are TRBV3-1 and TRBJ1-5, with 12 bases lining up with TRBD1. The germline V gene encodes CDR1 LGHDT and CDR2 YNNKEL (reference sequence). The V gene end was trimmed by 1 base and the J gene end by 3 bases; junction bases not matched to a gene: 7. This CDR3 is built from 18 residues. Written as DNA, the CDR3 is TGTGCCAGCAGCCAAGCCGACGGGACAGGGGGCTTCAATCAGCCCCAGCATTTT. This gives the protein CASSQADGTGGFNQPQHF. The entire variable domain, with the rest obtained from reference TRBV3-1 and TRBJ1-5, is as follows: DTAVSQTPKYLVTQMGNDKSIKCEQNLGHDTMYWYKQDSKKFLKIMFSYNNKELIINETVPNRFSPKSPDKAHLNLHINSLELGDSAVYFCASSQADGTGGFNQPQHFGDGTRLSIL.

The chain has TRBV7-9 and TRBJ2-1, with TRBD1 identical over 8 bases. V lost 3 bases, J lost 3 bases, and 4 bases stayed unmatched. The CDR3 has 15 residues. CDR1 and CDR2 from the germline V gene are SEHNR and FQNEAQ (reference sequence). The CDR3 nucleotides read TGTGCCAGCAGCTTGATAACAGGGGGCTACAATGAGCAGTTCTTC. Amino acid sequence: CASSLITGGYNEQFF.

This clonotype was seen ten or more times. The chain employs TRBV20-1 and TRBJ2-7; the match to TRBD1 covers 7 bases. Germline V gene lookup returns CDR1 DFQATT and CDR2 SNEGSKA (reference sequence). V dropped 3 bases and J dropped 6; count of bases not matched to a gene: 11. The CDR3 consists of 14 residues. CDR3 sequence reads: CSASPGTVVGEQYF. In DNA, the CDR3 is TGCAGTGCTAGTCCCGGGACAGTCGTAGGCGAGCAGTACTTC.

This clonotype was found many times. The rearrangement links TRBV12-3 or TRBV12-4 to TRBJ2-3; TRBD1 might be the D (6 bases). CDR3 length: 14 amino acids. V was clipped by 3 bases and J by 3 bases, with 10 bases between them. The CDR3 nucleotides read TGTGCCAGCAGTTTGAACAGGGAAACAGATACGCAGTATTTT. This sequence encodes CASSLNRETDTQYF.

The chain employs TRBV5-1 and TRBJ2-7, with D maybe TRBD1 (6 bases). The germline V gene has CDR1 SGHRS and CDR2 YFSETQ. V was clipped by 4 bases and J by 3 bases, with 17 bases between them. CDR3 length: 15 residues. This CDR3 reads CASSTAGTIGYEQYF. In DNA form, the CDR3 reads TGCGCCAGCAGCACTGCCGGGACAATCGGCTACGAGCAGTACTTC.

For the CDR3, the DNA is TGTGCCAGCAGTGATCCAGGGGGGAACACTGAAGCTTTCTTT. Protein product: CASSDPGGNTEAFF. The chain employs TRBV6-2 or TRBV6-3 and TRBJ1-1, with TRBD1 matching 7 bases. CDR3 length equals 14 residues. Unmatched junction bases numbered 4, after V lost 5 bases and J lost 1 base. Germline CDR1 and CDR2: MNHEY and SVGEGT.

Concerning this clonotype: A much larger clone lies one base from this, so it may be a read error. The rearrangement links TRBV7-9 to TRBJ2-1; D possibly corresponds to TRBD1 (6 bases). The CDR3 is 17 amino acids. Germline CDR1 and CDR2: SEHNR and FQNEAQ (reference sequence). This CDR3 reads CVSSSPLGTHSYNEQFF. The CDR3 DNA reads TGTGTCAGCAGCTCACCACTCGGGACACACTCCTACAATGAGCAGTTCTTC.

The CDR3 protein is CASSLAMGGTGGNEQFF. CDR3 DNA sequence: TGTGCCAGCAGCTTAGCGATGGGAGGGACAGGGGGGAATGAGCAGTTCTTC. V is TRBV7-2 and J is TRBJ2-1, with 11 bases lining up with TRBD1. The J segment lost 7 bases and the V segment lost 0 bases, leaving 8 bases of the junction unmatched. Per germline, CDR1 SGHTA and CDR2 FQGNSA. The CDR3 totals 17 residues.

This clonotype was counted between two and nine times. The chain recombines TRBV20-1 with TRBJ1-5; D is perhaps TRBD1 (5 bases). Between the trimmed V and J ends, which lost 4 bases and 2 bases, there was a span of 12 bases. The CDR3 spans 14 residues. Germline V gene lookup returns CDR1 DFQATT and CDR2 SNEGSKA (reference sequence). CDR3 bases: TGCAGTGCTACCAGAGGGACGGGCAATCAGCCCCAGCATTTT. Its protein product is CSATRGTGNQPQHF.

This clonotype was counted only a few times. The chain recombines TRBV5-1 with TRBJ2-2; D might be TRBD2 (7 bases). With 0 bases removed from V and 7 bases from J, the gap between germline ends came to 13 bases. This CDR3 has 15 residues. In germline, CDR1 is SGHRS, CDR2 YFSETQ. CDR3 in DNA: TGCGCCAGCAGCTTGGAGGCGGGGGCCAGCGGGGAGCTGTTTTTT. Translation: CASSLEAGASGELFF.

V gene TRBV4-1 combines with J gene TRBJ2-1, with D hard to call. V was shortened by 0 bases and J by 4 bases, with 16 bases between the two germline ends. The germline CDR1 and CDR2 sequences are MGHRA and YSYEKL. The CDR3 is 17 residues long. The CDR3 reads CASSQDEKSPGYNEQFF. Written as DNA, the CDR3 is TGCGCCAGCAGCCAAGATGAGAAGTCACCTGGATACAATGAGCAGTTCTTC.

This rearrangement joins TRBV7-2 to TRBJ2-5; weak D call: TRBD1 (8 bases). The V gene's germline CDR1 is SGHTA and CDR2 FQGNSA. This CDR3 comprises 13 residues. The V gene lost 8 bases and the J gene lost 4 bases, with 14 bases spanning the gap. CDR3 DNA: TGTGCCAGCCAAACAGGGGGGGGAGAGACCCAGTACTTC. The encoded protein is CASQTGGGETQYF.

The sample holds many counts of this clonotype. V usage is TRBV6-5 and J usage is TRBJ1-5; TRBD1 is a possible D gene (5 bases). The CDR3 extends over 15 amino acids. Germline assignment: CDR1 MNHEY and CDR2 SVGAGI. V was clipped by 5 bases and J by 0 bases, with 11 bases between them. CDR3 region: CASSPQGFSNQPQHF. The CDR3 nucleotides are TGTGCCAGCAGTCCTCAGGGATTTAGCAATCAGCCCCAGCATTTT.